These 5 T cell receptor beta chains came from one sample sequenced in a study of T cells in Graves' hyperthyroidism and ophthalmopathy. TCR beta CDR3 regions were amplified from RNA transcripts. Researchers ran a first-round RT-PCR on the TCR CDR3 using the HTBI primer set. Each CDR3 protein is one row after TCRdb ran MiXCR on the multiplex PCR reads. The profile covers about 610,000 distinct CDR3 sequences, with 16% appearing a single time and 2.5% to 4% taken by the ten largest. Sequences were obtained from blood. The source is a woman between 40 and 55 years old with Graves' ophthalmopathy.

This clonotype was counted a few times. V is TRBV12-5 and J is TRBJ1-1, with no clear D. The germline V and J ends were trimmed by 7 bases and 1 base, with 10 bases remaining between them. CDR3 length: 13 residues. CDR1 and CDR2 from the germline V gene are LGHNT and FRNRAP. CDR3 amino acids: CASAAYQNTEAFF. CDR3 DNA sequence: TGTGCTAGTGCCGCCTATCAGAACACTGAAGCTTTCTTT.

Of note for this clonotype: One end of the junction does not line up with germline, which may come from a read error. V is TRBV5-8 and J is TRBJ2-1; D not certain. CDR3 length equals 13 residues. Germline CDR1 SGHTS, CDR2 YDEGEE. As DNA, the CDR3 is TGTGCCAGCACCGGCGGAAACTACAATAAGCAGTTCTTC. Translation: CASTGGNYNKQFF.

For this clonotype: One junction end disagrees with the germline gene, perhaps due to a read error. The chain uses TRBV7-9 and TRBJ2-1; TRBD2 matches at 8 bases. This CDR3 region has 16 residues. The germline V gene has CDR1 SEHNR and CDR2 FQNEAQ (reference sequence). CDR3 in amino acids: CASSQLTSGVYNEQFF. The CDR3 DNA reads TGCGCCAGCAGCCAACTCACTAGCGGTGTTTACAATGAGCAGTTCTTC.

The chain links TRBV9 to TRBJ2-3; no clear D gene. Germline assignment: CDR1 SGDLS and CDR2 YYNGEE. The CDR3 loop spans 16 amino acids. Trimming took off 3 bases at V and 0 bases at J, with 14 bases between the two ends. CDR3 bases: TGTGCCAGCAGCGCCCCCATGGATTCTAGCACAGATACGCAGTATTTT. Protein: CASSAPMDSSTDTQYF.

In this sample, this clonotype turned up many times. This sequence joins TRBV5-1 and TRBJ2-1; possible D gene TRBD1, 6 bases. This CDR3 has 13 residues. Trimming pared 2 bases from V and 7 bases from J, leaving 10 bases between. Germline values: CDR1 SGHRS, CDR2 YFSETQ. The CDR3 sequence is CASSFTGTNEQFF. The CDR3 nucleotides are TGCGCCAGCAGCTTTACAGGGACGAATGAGCAGTTCTTC.